Each of the 3 T cell receptor beta chains below was sequenced from the same sample in a study. From the RT-PCR reads, TCRdb called clonotypes with MiXCR, one entry per CDR3 protein. The sample carries 550,000 to 750,000 distinct CDR3 sequences, more than 13% recorded once. Sequencing used memory CD4+ T cells from blood. The receptors were sampled from a female donor in good health, serving as a healthy control.

The chain combines TRBV6-1 with TRBJ2-1, with TRBD2 matching 13 bases. Germline values: CDR1 MNHNS, CDR2 SASEGT. Trimming took 6 bases from V and 6 from J; bases not matched to a gene: 8. This CDR3 spans 16 amino acids. Here the CDR3 DNA reads TGTGCCAGCAGGCTCCCTGGACTAGCGGGAGTCAATGAGCAGTTCTTC. Protein: CASRLPGLAGVNEQFF.

This clonotype was recorded a few times. The V and J genes are TRBV20-1 and TRBJ2-7; no reliable D call. Trimming removed 5 bases at V and 3 bases at J, with 11 bases between. The CDR3 is 12 residues long. Germline CDR1 is DFQATT and CDR2 is SNEGSKA (reference sequence). The CDR3 sequence: CSAARNYYEQYF. The CDR3 region has the DNA TGCAGTGCTGCCAGGAATTACTACGAGCAGTACTTC.

This chain joins TRBV2 and TRBJ2-7; perhaps TRBD1 as D (6 bases). This CDR3 has 15 amino acids. Trimming removed 8 bases from V and 5 bases from J, with 22 bases in between. Germline lookup yields CDR1 SNHLY and CDR2 FYNNEI. DNA for the CDR3: TGTGCCAGCGGAAGGGGGTCGACGGGGAGTGACGAGCAGTACTTC. Amino acids: CASGRGSTGSDEQYF.